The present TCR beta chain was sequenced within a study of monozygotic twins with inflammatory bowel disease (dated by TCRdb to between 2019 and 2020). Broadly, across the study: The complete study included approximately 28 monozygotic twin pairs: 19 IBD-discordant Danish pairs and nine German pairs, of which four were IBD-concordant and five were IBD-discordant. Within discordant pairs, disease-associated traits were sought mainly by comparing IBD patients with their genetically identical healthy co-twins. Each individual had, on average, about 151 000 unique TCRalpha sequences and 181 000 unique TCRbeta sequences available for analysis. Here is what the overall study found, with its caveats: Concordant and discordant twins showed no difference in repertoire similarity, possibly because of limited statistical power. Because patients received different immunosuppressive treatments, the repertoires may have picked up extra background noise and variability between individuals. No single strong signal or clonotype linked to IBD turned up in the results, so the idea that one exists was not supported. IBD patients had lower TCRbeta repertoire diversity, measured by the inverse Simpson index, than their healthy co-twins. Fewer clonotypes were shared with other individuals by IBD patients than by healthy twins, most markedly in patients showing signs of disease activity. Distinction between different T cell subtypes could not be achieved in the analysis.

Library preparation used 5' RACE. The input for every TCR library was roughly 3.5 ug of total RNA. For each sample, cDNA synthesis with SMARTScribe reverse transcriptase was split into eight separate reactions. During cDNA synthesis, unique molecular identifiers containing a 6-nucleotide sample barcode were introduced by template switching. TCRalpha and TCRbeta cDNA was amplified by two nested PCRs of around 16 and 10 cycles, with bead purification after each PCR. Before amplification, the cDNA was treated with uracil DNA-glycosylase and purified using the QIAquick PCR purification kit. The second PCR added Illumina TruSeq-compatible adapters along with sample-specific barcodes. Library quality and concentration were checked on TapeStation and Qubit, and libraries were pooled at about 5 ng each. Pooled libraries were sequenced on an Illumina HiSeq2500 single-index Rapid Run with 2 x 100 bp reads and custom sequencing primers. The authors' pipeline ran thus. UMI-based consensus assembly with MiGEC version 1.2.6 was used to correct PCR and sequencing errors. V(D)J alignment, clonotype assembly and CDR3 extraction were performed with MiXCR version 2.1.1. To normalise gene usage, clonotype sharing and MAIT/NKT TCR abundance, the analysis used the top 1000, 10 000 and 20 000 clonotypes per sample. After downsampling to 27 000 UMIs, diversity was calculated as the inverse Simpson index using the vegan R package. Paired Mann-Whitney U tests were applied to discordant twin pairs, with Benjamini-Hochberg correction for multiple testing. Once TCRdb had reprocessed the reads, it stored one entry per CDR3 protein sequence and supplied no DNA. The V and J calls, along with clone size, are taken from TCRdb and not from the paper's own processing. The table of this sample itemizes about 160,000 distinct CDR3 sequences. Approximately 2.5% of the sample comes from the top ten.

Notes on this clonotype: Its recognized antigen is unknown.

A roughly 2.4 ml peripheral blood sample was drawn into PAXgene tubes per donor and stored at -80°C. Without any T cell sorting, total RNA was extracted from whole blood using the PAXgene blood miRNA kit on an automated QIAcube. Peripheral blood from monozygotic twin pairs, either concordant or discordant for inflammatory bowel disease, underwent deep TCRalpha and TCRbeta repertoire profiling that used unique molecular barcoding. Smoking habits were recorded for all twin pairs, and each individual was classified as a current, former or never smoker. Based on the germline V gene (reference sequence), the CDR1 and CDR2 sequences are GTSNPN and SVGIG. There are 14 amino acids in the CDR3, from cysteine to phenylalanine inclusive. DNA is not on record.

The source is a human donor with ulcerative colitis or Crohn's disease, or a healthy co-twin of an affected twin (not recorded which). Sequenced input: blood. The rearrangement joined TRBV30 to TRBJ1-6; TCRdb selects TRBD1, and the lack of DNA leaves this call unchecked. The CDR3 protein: CAWSVRGTNSPLHF.